This T cell receptor beta chain is drawn from a study of T cell changes during pregnancy in multiple sclerosis. The V end lost 10 bases, the J end lost 6 bases, and 19 bases lay between the germline ends. CDR1 and CDR2 (germline): MNHNS, SASEGT. The CDR3 totals 13 residues. Assay used: immunoSEQ multiplex PCR; TCRdb lists only in-frame clones, some missing. The sample consists of 20,000 to 25,000 clones, 91% of them appearing once. The chain couples TRBV6-1 to TRBJ2-7; D is perhaps TRBD1 (6 bases). The starting material was CD4+ T cells from peripheral blood mononuclear cells, obtained in the third trimester of pregnancy. The sequence came from a female donor with multiple sclerosis, enrolled in a pregnancy study. CDR3 loop: CATLQGIPSEQYF. CDR3 sequence (DNA): TGTGCCACCCTACAGGGAATTCCATCCGAGCAGTACTTC.